This T cell receptor (beta chain) was observed in a study of OX40 agonist ivuxolimab in advanced cancers. The overall study: Patients were infused with ivuxolimab every 2 weeks at 0.01 to 10 mg/kg. Recorded diagnoses for dose-escalation patients were hepatocellular carcinoma, melanoma, renal cell or head and neck cancer. A mean age of approximately 64 years, range roughly 20 to 85, was recorded, and 70% to 85% were male.

Only in-frame clones appear in the TCRdb table, and some are missing; sequencing was by immunoSEQ multiplex PCR. The sample comprises tens of thousands of clones, roughly four fifths of which are singletons, and 4.4% rests with the top ten. Enrollment shut out patients with autoimmune disease history or systemic immunosuppression. CDR1 and CDR2 from the germline V gene are LGHNA and YNFKEQ. The CDR3 is 15 amino acids. The ends were cut back, 0 bases at V and 3 bases at J, with 12 bases in the middle. This sequence was found in an adult with an advanced solid tumor such as melanoma, head and neck, liver or kidney cancer. The specimen comprised CD4+ or CD8+ T cells sorted from blood, sampled in a trial of the OX40 agonist ivuxolimab. The chain uses TRBV4-2 and TRBJ2-7; the D gene is possibly TRBD1 (5 bases). The CDR3 bases are TGTGCCAGCAGCCAAGATAGGGGCGATTACTACGAGCAGTACTTC. Translation: CASSQDRGDYYEQYF.